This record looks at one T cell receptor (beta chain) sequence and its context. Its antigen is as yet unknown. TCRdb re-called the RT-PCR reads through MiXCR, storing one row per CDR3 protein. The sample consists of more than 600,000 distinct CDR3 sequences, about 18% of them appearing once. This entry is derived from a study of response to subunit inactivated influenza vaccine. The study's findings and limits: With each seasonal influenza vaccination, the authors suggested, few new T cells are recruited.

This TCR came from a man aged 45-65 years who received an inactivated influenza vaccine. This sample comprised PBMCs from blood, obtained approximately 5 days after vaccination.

The CDR3 region has the DNA TGCGCCAGCAGCCAAGATCTCCTAGCGGGAGATACGCAGTATTTT. It translates to CASSQDLLAGDTQYF. V is TRBV4-3 and J is TRBJ2-3; 8 nucleotides match TRBD2. The V and J ends lost 0 bases and 5 bases, in that order; junction bases with no gene match: 4. Germline CDR1 is LGHNA and CDR2 is YSLEER. This CDR3 is 15 amino acids long.